What follows is one T cell receptor (beta chain) and its context. The sample comes from a study of T cell responses to AZD1222 COVID-19 vaccine. This table comes from immunoSEQ multiplex PCR, and its TCRdb copy is limited to in-frame clones, with some not included. The sample includes roughly 140,000 clones, 88% seen only once; the top ten take about 7%. The V end lost 4 bases, the J end lost 8 bases, and 11 bases lay between the germline ends. The germline CDR1 and CDR2 sequences are SQVTM and ANQGSEA. The CDR3 has 12 residues. The receptor was derived from an adult who had recovered from COVID-19. The rearrangement joins TRBV29-1 to TRBJ1-4, with D hard to call. Here the sequenced sample was peripheral blood, taken after recovery from COVID-19. The CDR3 DNA reads TGCAGCGTTGTTGGATTGGGGGAAAAACTGTTTTTT. Amino acid sequence: CSVVGLGEKLFF.